Each of the 24 T cell receptor beta chains below was sequenced from the same sample in a study of T cell responses to AZD1222 COVID-19 vaccine (dated by TCRdb to the early 2020s). Library preparation used the immunoSEQ multiplex PCR assay. Imported from immuneACCESS, the table was reduced by TCRdb to in-frame sequences with V and J called. These copies leave out some clones; in studies compared against another copy, an unresolved V gene accounts for under half, and the cause of the remainder is not known. Recorded for this sample are 130,000 or so clones; around 85% of them occurred a single time. Clones ranked in the top ten supply 7.9% of the sample. The time point label here, explained by the study, means: about 28 days (+/-7) after the second vaccine dose. The sample's treatment or condition label, decoded: meningococcal conjugate vaccine given as trial control. The sample consisted of peripheral blood, taken 28 days after the second dose of the MenACWY control vaccine. The receptors stem from an adult who received the MenACWY meningococcal vaccine as a control.

The chain employs TRBV11-3 and TRBJ2-3; no clear D. Trimming removed 3 bases at V and 2 bases at J, with 9 bases between. Germline-derived CDR1 and CDR2 are SGHNT and YENEEA. The CDR3 contains 14 residues. The CDR3 DNA sequence: TGTGCCAGCAGCTTTGATGGCAACACAGATACGCAGTATTTT. Amino acids: CASSFDGNTDTQYF.

The J gene is TRBJ2-3, the V gene TRBV5-1; 9 nucleotides match TRBD1. The CDR3 length is 15 residues. With 0 bases clipped from V and 5 bases from J, the junction kept 4 bases outside the gene matches. Germline CDR1 SGHRS, CDR2 YFSETQ. This chain's CDR3 is CASSLDRGLRDTQYF. The CDR3 nucleotides are TGCGCCAGCAGCTTGGACAGGGGGCTCAGAGATACGCAGTATTTT.

This clone was picked up a small number of times. This chain connects TRBV28 to TRBJ1-3, with 8 bases that match TRBD1. Germline V gene lookup returns CDR1 MDHEN and CDR2 SYDVKM. The CDR3 is 16 amino acids. V gave up 3 bases and J gave up 3 bases; unmatched junction bases: 7. Here the CDR3 DNA reads TGTGCCAGCAGTTTTTTTCAGGGGGCAGGTGGAAACACCATATATTTT. It translates to CASSFFQGAGGNTIYF.

This clone has a single count. V and J are TRBV11-2 and TRBJ2-7; unclear D gene. Trimming took off 1 base at V and 7 bases at J, with 11 bases between the two ends. CDR1 SGHAT and CDR2 FQNNGV come from the germline V gene. This CDR3 has 13 amino acids. The CDR3, as DNA: TGTGCCAGCAGCTTAGTCCGCCTAGGGGAGCAGTACGTC. Translating gives CASSLVRLGEQYV.

The V call is TRBV14, the J call TRBJ2-3; 7 nucleotides match TRBD2. Germline lookup yields CDR1 SGHDN and CDR2 FVKESK. The CDR3 runs 14 residues. J gave up 4 bases and V 3 bases, and 4 bases lay outside the gene matches. The CDR3 here is CASSQAGVADTQYF. In DNA, the CDR3 is TGTGCCAGCAGCCAGGCGGGGGTGGCAGATACGCAGTATTTT.

In this sample, this clone turned up once. The CDR3: CASTSQGTGELFF. DNA for the CDR3: TGCGCCAGCACCTCTCAAGGGACCGGGGAGCTGTTTTTT. This rearrangement joins TRBV4-1 to TRBJ2-2; no definite D call. Germline loops: CDR1 MGHRA, CDR2 YSYEKL. V was cut by 7 bases and J by 5 bases, with 11 bases left in between. The CDR3 sequence is 13 residues long.

The rearrangement joins TRBV5-4 to TRBJ1-2, with a weak D call TRBD1 (5 bases). The CDR3 runs to 13 residues. V dropped 7 bases and J dropped 1 base, with 11 bases sitting between them. CDR1 SGHNT and CDR2 YYREEE come from the germline V gene (reference sequence). CDR3 loop: CASFGGFNYGYTF. The DNA of the CDR3 is TGTGCCAGCTTTGGGGGGTTTAACTATGGCTACACCTTC.

This chain connects TRBV19 to TRBJ1-5; a possible D gene is TRBD1 (6 bases). The CDR3 is made up of 16 amino acids. Trimming removed 4 bases from V and 0 bases from J, with 13 bases in between. Germline CDR1 LNHDA, CDR2 SQIVND (reference sequence). In nucleotides, the CDR3 is TGTGCCAGTAGTAACGGACAGCCCTATAGCAATCAGCCCCAGCATTTT. It encodes CASSNGQPYSNQPQHF. Complete variable domain (other parts from reference TRBV19 and TRBJ1-5): DGGITQSPKYLFRKEGQNVTLSCEQNLNHDAMYWYRQDPGQGLRLIYYSQIVNDFQKGDIAEGYSVSREKKESFPLTVTSAQKNPTAFYLCASSNGQPYSNQPQHFGDGTRLSIL.

CDR3 loop: CASSLEGTDYEQYV. As DNA, the CDR3 is TGCGCCAGCAGCTTGGAAGGGACAGACTACGAGCAGTACGTC. The chain uses TRBV5-1 and TRBJ2-7; TRBD1 agrees at 7 bases. This CDR3 has 14 amino acids. Trimming removed 0 bases from V and 3 bases from J; junction bases left unmatched: 3. In germline, CDR1 is SGHRS, CDR2 YFSETQ.

V and J are TRBV6-5 and TRBJ1-5; D might be TRBD1 (6 bases). The CDR3 runs to 15 residues. Germline V gene data show CDR1 as MNHEY and CDR2 as SVGAGI. V lost 4 bases and J lost 3, with 13 bases in between. The CDR3 DNA follows: TGTGCCAGCAGTTGGTCGCAGGGGCACAATCAGCCCCAGCATTTT. Amino acids: CASSWSQGHNQPQHF.

J is TRBJ1-3 and V is TRBV12-3 or TRBV12-4; no definite D call. Trimming left V 3 bases short and J 7 bases short, with 7 bases between. The CDR3 has 12 amino acids. CDR3 region: CASSFARNTIYF. The CDR3 nucleotides are TGTGCCAGCAGTTTCGCCCGGAACACCATATATTTT.

CDR3 region: CASSLSPASGGNKNIQYF. The CDR3 nucleotides read TGTGCCAGCTCCCTAAGCCCGGCTAGCGGAGGCAACAAAAACATTCAGTACTTC. J is TRBJ2-4 and V is TRBV18; 7 bases align to TRBD2. Germline CDR1 reads KGHSH; CDR2 reads LQKENI. Trimming at V came to 6 bases and at J to 3 bases, leaving 17 bases not matched to a gene. CDR3 size: 18 residues.

The chain has TRBV7-3 and TRBJ1-2, with D perhaps TRBD1 (6 bases). Germline V CDR1 and CDR2: SGHTA, FQGTGA. Trimming pared 7 bases from V and 6 bases from J, leaving 18 bases between. The CDR3 runs 14 residues. DNA of the CDR3: TGTGCCAGCAAGATCCCACAGGGCAGGCATGGCTACACCTTC. It encodes CASKIPQGRHGYTF. The complete variable domain, with remaining parts taken from reference TRBV7-3 and TRBJ1-2, reads GAGVSQTPSNKVTEKGKYVELRCDPISGHTALYWYRQSLGQGPEFLIYFQGTGAADDSGLPNDRFFAVRPEGSVSTLKIQRTERGDSAVYLCASKIPQGRHGYTFGSGTRLTVV.

V is TRBV27 and J is TRBJ2-7; the match to TRBD1 covers 9 bases. Germline V lookup: CDR1 MNHEY, CDR2 SMNVEV (reference sequence). The V segment lost 6 bases and the J segment 1 base; nucleotides outside the gene matches: 7. The CDR3 spans 15 residues. CDR3: CASRRTGVGSYEQYV. As DNA, the CDR3 is TGTGCCAGCAGACGGACAGGGGTAGGGTCCTACGAGCAGTACGTC.

This chain connects TRBV7-2 to TRBJ1-2; 8 bases are a match to TRBD1. Unmatched junction bases numbered 8, after V lost 3 bases and J lost 5 bases. The CDR3 totals 15 residues. Looked up from germline, CDR1 is SGHTA and CDR2 is FQGNSA. The CDR3: CASSLRSGGEYGYTF. CDR3 sequence (DNA): TGTGCCAGCAGCTTGCGATCAGGGGGCGAATATGGCTACACCTTC.

This chain connects TRBV10-3 to TRBJ1-2; weak D call: TRBD1 (6 bases). Trimming took 8 bases from V and 4 from J, leaving 14 bases between them. CDR1 ENHRY and CDR2 SYGVKD come from the germline V gene. The CDR3 extends over 13 amino acids. The CDR3 region is CAIGTETGYGYTF. DNA for the CDR3: TGTGCCATCGGAACTGAGACAGGCTATGGCTACACCTTC.

The V and J genes are TRBV30 and TRBJ2-7; TRBD2 aligns across 11 bases. CDR1 is GTSNPN and CDR2 is SVGIG in the germline V gene (reference sequence). Germline trimming cut 3 bases from V and 3 bases from J; bases unmatched to any gene: 10. The CDR3 consists of 16 residues. CDR3 nucleotides: TGTGCCTGGAGACTAGACCTACTAGCGGGAGTCTACGAGCAGTACTTC. Amino acid sequence: CAWRLDLLAGVYEQYF. The variable domain in full, completed from reference TRBV30 and TRBJ2-7, reads SQTIHQWPATLVQPVGSPLSLECTVEGTSNPNLYWYRQAAGRGLQLLFYSVGIGQISSEVPQNLSASRPQDRQFILSSKKLLLSDSGFYLCAWRLDLLAGVYEQYFGPGTRLTVT.

The chain combines TRBV10-3 with TRBJ1-3; 7 positions match TRBD1. The CDR3 spans 16 residues. Trimming cost V 4 bases and J 0 bases; bases outside gene matches: 6. Looked up from germline, CDR1 is ENHRY and CDR2 is SYGVKD. CDR3 nucleotide sequence: TGTGCCATCAGTGGAGGACAGGTGATCTCTGGAAACACCATATATTTT. Its translation: CAISGGQVISGNTIYF.

The chain carries TRBV29-1 and TRBJ1-2, with 8 bases aligning to TRBD1. The CDR3 is 13 amino acids. V was clipped by 4 bases and J by 3 bases; unmatched bases: 4. Germline lookup yields CDR1 SQVTM and CDR2 ANQGSEA. In nucleotides, the CDR3 is TGCAGCGTTGGGTTGGGACAGGACTATGGCTACACCTTC. Translation: CSVGLGQDYGYTF.

The chain links TRBV5-1 to TRBJ1-1; a possible D gene is TRBD1 (5 bases). V was shortened by 7 bases and J by 6 bases, with 16 bases between the two germline ends. Per germline, CDR1 SGHRS and CDR2 YFSETQ. The CDR3 sequence is 13 residues long. CDR3: CASVLDQGAEAFF. Here the CDR3 DNA reads TGCGCCAGCGTTTTAGATCAGGGCGCTGAAGCTTTCTTT.

This chain uses TRBV2 with TRBJ2-2; TRBD2 aligns across 11 bases. The J segment lost 6 bases and the V segment lost 1 base, leaving 1 base of the junction unmatched. Germline loops: CDR1 SNHLY, CDR2 FYNNEI. This CDR3 contains 15 residues. The CDR3 reads CASSEEGLAAGELFF. In DNA form, the CDR3 reads TGTGCCAGCAGTGAAGAGGGACTAGCGGCCGGGGAGCTGTTTTTT. The whole variable domain, filled in from reference TRBV2 and TRBJ2-2, reads EPEVTQTPSHQVTQMGQEVILRCVPISNHLYFYWYRQILGQKVEFLVSFYNNEISEKSEIFDDQFSVERPDGSNFTLKIRSTKLEDSAMYFCASSEEGLAAGELFFGEGSRLTVL.

This clone was observed a single time. The rearrangement uses TRBV19 and TRBJ1-5; TRBD1 matches 8 bases. The germline V gene encodes CDR1 LNHDA and CDR2 SQIVND (reference sequence). With V trimmed by 9 bases and J by 1 base, 5 bases remained unmatched. There are 14 residues in the CDR3. This CDR3 reads CASNRQGSNQPQHF. The CDR3 region has the DNA TGTGCCAGCAACAGACAGGGGAGCAATCAGCCCCAGCATTTT.

The rearrangement links TRBV7-2 to TRBJ1-6, with D possibly matching TRBD1 (5 bases). Germline assignment: CDR1 SGHTA and CDR2 FQGNSA. V gave up 1 base and J gave up 10 bases, with 17 bases separating them. The CDR3 has 16 amino acids. CDR3 residues: CASSLEGRSGGSPLHF. CDR3 nucleotide sequence: TGTGCCAGCAGCTTAGAAGGCAGGTCGGGGGGATCACCCCTCCACTTT.

This chain uses TRBV6-6 with TRBJ2-4, with a tentative D call TRBD2 (5 bases). The V gene lost 0 bases and the J gene lost 13 bases, with 16 bases spanning the gap. CDR1 MNHNY and CDR2 SVGAGI come from the germline V gene (reference sequence). This CDR3 has 14 amino acids. Here the CDR3 DNA reads TGTGCCAGCAGTTACTCGATATTTACGGGATTGCAGTACTTC. This encodes CASSYSIFTGLQYF.